This T cell receptor (beta chain) was identified in a study of T cells in Graves' hyperthyroidism and ophthalmopathy. Overall study context: Peripheral blood was acquired at first diagnosis, ahead of any therapy whatsoever.

Remarks on this clonotype: Its antigen is still unknown.

The V and J ends lost 5 bases and 2 bases, in that order; junction bases with no gene match: 7. Germline V gene lookup returns CDR1 SGHTA and CDR2 FQGTGA. CDR3 length equals 17 residues. Amplification targeted TCR beta CDR3 regions from RNA transcripts. A set of HTBI primers served as the primers for a first-round RT-PCR of the TCR CDR3. MiXCR, run by TCRdb on the multiplex PCR reads, gives a single entry per CDR3 protein. The profile shows 480,000 or so distinct CDR3 sequences, about an eighth of them singletons. Graves' hyperthyroidism was deemed stable given no ophthalmopathy progression within 18 months. Reasons for excluding patients were uncontrolled infection, other autoimmune disease, pregnancy or lactation. Study results and caveats: Most thyroid clonotypes expanded above 0.001 were also detected in blood.

The sample was blood. This rearrangement joins TRBV7-3 to TRBJ2-2; TRBD2 agrees at 11 bases. The clonotype comes from a young woman with Graves' hyperthyroidism. The CDR3 coding sequence is TGTGCCAGCAGCCCAGGGACTAGCGGTAGAAACACCGGGGAGCTGTTTTTT. It is translated as CASSPGTSGRNTGELFF.